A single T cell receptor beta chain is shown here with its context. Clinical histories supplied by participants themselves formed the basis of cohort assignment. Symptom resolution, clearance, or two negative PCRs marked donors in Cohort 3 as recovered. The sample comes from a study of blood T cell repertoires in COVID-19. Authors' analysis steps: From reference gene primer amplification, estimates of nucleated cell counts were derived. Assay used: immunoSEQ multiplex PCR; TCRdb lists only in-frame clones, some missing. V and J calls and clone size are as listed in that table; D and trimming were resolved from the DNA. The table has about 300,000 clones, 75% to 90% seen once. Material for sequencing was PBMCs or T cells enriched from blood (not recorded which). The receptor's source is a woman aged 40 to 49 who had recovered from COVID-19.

The DNA for the CDR3 is TGTGCCAGCAGCCAAGGTACTCCTAACTATGGCTACACCTTC. Its translation is CASSQGTPNYGYTF. The gene calls are TRBV4-2 and TRBJ1-2; D call uncertain. This CDR3 spans 14 amino acids. From germline, CDR1 is LGHNA and CDR2 YNFKEQ. V lost 1 base to trimming and J lost 0 bases, with 6 bases between them.